This T cell receptor beta chain was identified during a study of CXCR3-negative and CXCR3-positive naive CD8 T cells. UMI-tagged TRB cDNA libraries were built via 5' RACE. One entry per CDR3 protein, without DNA, is what TCRdb gives after re-calling the 5' RACE reads. This sample's clone table lists about 48,000 distinct CDR3 sequences. Broader study findings: TRBV-TRBJ usage was similar across naive CXCR3 subsets but distinct in memory cells. In both naive subsets diversity was comparably high, whereas memory CD8+ cells showed much lower diversity. Partial loss of CXCR3 expression followed cryopreservation; most assays used fresh PBMCs.

Every individual CD8+ T cell subset underwent sorting in triplicate at around 300,000 cells apiece. The CDR3 covers 16 residues. The germline V gene encodes CDR1 SGHKS and CDR2 YYEKEE (reference sequence). As for this clonotype: The target antigen is unknown.

This rearrangement joins TRBV5-5 to TRBJ1-1; TCRdb designates TRBD1, a call that cannot be tested without DNA. Sequencing used memory CD8+ T cells from blood. The clonotype comes from a human donor in good health. Some clones in this sample may be carry-over from other donors' samples. The CDR3: CASIYYGTGAKTEAFF.